A single sample is the source of the 9 T cell receptor beta chains below, sequenced in a study of cytomegalovirus exposure and HLA in healthy donors. Clones were read by immunoSEQ multiplex PCR, and TCRdb kept only the in-frame ones, dropping some. Among about 160,000 clones listed, roughly 86% were seen once. Sequenced material: PBMCs. These receptors were obtained from a woman under 30 in good health and CMV-seropositive.

This chain joins TRBV4-1 and TRBJ2-3, with 9 bases aligning to TRBD2. Germline lookup yields CDR1 MGHRA and CDR2 YSYEKL. With V trimmed by 6 bases and J by 6 bases, 7 bases remained unmatched. This CDR3 is built from 14 residues. The CDR3 nucleotides read TGCGCCAGCAGTCTGCGGGAGGGCCCCGATACGCAGTATTTT. Translated, it gives CASSLREGPDTQYF.

The rearrangement joins TRBV14 to TRBJ2-1; no reliable D call. The CDR3 extends over 15 amino acids. CDR1 is SGHDN and CDR2 is FVKESK in the germline V gene. V gave up 2 bases and J gave up 0 bases, with 8 bases separating them. The CDR3 reads CASSQQVGSYNEQFF. The CDR3 nucleotides are TGTGCCAGCAGCCAACAGGTGGGCTCCTACAATGAGCAGTTCTTC. The variable domain in full, with the rest retrieved from reference TRBV14 and TRBJ2-1, is EAGVTQFPSHSVIEKGQTVTLRCDPISGHDNLYWYRRVMGKEIKFLLHFVKESKQDESGMPNNRFLAERTGGTYSTLKVQPAELEDSGVYFCASSQQVGSYNEQFFGPGTRLTVL.

V and J are TRBV5-6 and TRBJ1-5, with a weak D call TRBD1 (5 bases). Trimming shortened V by 3 bases and J by 7 bases, and 8 bases separated the two germline ends. This CDR3 contains 12 residues. From germline, CDR1 is SGHDT and CDR2 YYEEEE. This chain's CDR3 is CASSSTAQPQHF. The CDR3 DNA follows: TGTGCCAGCAGCTCGACAGCACAGCCCCAGCATTTT.

This clone was counted a single time. V and J are TRBV30 and TRBJ2-5; TRBD1 is a possible D gene (7 bases). The CDR3 has 14 amino acids. CDR1 and CDR2 from the germline V gene are GTSNPN and SVGIG (reference sequence). V gave up 3 bases and J gave up 2 bases, with 13 bases separating them. CDR3 loop: CAWRNRGLQETQYF. In DNA form, the CDR3 reads TGTGCCTGGAGAAACAGGGGACTGCAAGAGACCCAGTACTTC.

The rearrangement uses TRBV10-1 and TRBJ1-1; D unclear. The germline V gene encodes CDR1 WNHNN and CDR2 SYGVQD (reference sequence). The germline V and J ends were trimmed by 0 bases and 5 bases, with 10 bases remaining between them. The CDR3 consists of 14 residues. The CDR3 reads CASSESLGGTEAFF. The CDR3 region has the DNA TGCGCCAGCAGTGAGTCTTTAGGAGGGACTGAAGCTTTCTTT.

This clone was detected once. V usage is TRBV6-1 and J usage is TRBJ1-5; TRBD1 might be the D (6 bases). Trimming stripped 4 bases from V and 7 bases from J, with 29 bases between. The CDR3 spans 19 residues. CDR1 is MNHNS, CDR2 SASEGT, per germline. This CDR3 is CASSGQRGRGEWVSQPQHF. Here the CDR3 DNA reads TGTGCCAGCAGTGGACAGCGGGGCAGGGGTGAGTGGGTGAGCCAGCCCCAGCATTTT.

This chain links TRBV7-9 with TRBJ1-5, with TRBD1 matching over 7 bases. The J segment lost 4 bases and the V segment lost 0 bases, leaving 3 bases of the junction unmatched. Germline CDR1 SEHNR, CDR2 FQNEAQ (reference sequence). The CDR3 spans 15 residues. CDR3 sequence reads: CASSLAPGGNQPQHF. CDR3 in DNA: TGTGCCAGCAGCTTAGCCCCAGGGGGAAATCAGCCCCAGCATTTT.

This clone was seen only a few times. In the same sample, other DNA sequences code for this CDR3. The chain uses TRBV6-5 and TRBJ2-3, with D unclear. The V gene lost 6 bases and the J gene lost 2 bases, with 3 bases spanning the gap. The CDR3 runs 11 residues. The germline CDR1 and CDR2 sequences are MNHEY and SVGAGI. The chain's CDR3 is CASSNTDTQYF. CDR3 sequence (DNA): TGTGCCAGCAGCAACACAGATACGCAGTATTTT.

The chain joins TRBV7-9 to TRBJ2-7; 8 nucleotides line up with TRBD1. V shed 5 bases and J 2 bases; nucleotides not matched to a gene: 8. The V gene's germline CDR1 is SEHNR and CDR2 FQNEAQ (reference sequence). The CDR3 is 15 amino acids. CDR3 amino acids: CASSARQGQAYEQYF. CDR3 DNA sequence: TGTGCCAGCAGCGCCCGACAGGGGCAGGCCTACGAGCAGTACTTC.